This TCR beta chain was observed in a study of cytomegalovirus exposure and HLA in healthy donors. Use of 60 Vbeta and 13 Jbeta primers characterized the PCR. Produced via immunoSEQ multiplex PCR; TCRdb's table is partial and in-frame only. The repertoire holds some 99,000 clones, with approximately 71% as singletons. Trimming pared 4 bases from V and 7 bases from J, leaving 16 bases between. This CDR3 has 14 residues. Germline CDR1 and CDR2: LGHNA and YNFKEQ. This sequence originates from a woman in her 70s in good health and CMV-seropositive. The chain carries TRBV4-2 and TRBJ1-1; D gene uncertain. The sample consisted of PBMCs. The CDR3 coding sequence is TGTGCCAGCAGCCGTGTCCTGGGAGGGATTGAAGCTTTCTTT. Translated: CASSRVLGGIEAFF.